The rows below give T cell receptor beta chains drawn from one sample of a study of blood T cell repertoires in COVID-19. The assay was immunoSEQ multiplex PCR, and TCRdb's table has in-frame clones only and misses some. The sample has 200,000 to 250,000 clones, 65% to 85% seen once. Specimen: PBMCs or T cells enriched from blood (not recorded which). These receptors originate from a woman aged 55-69 years who had recovered from COVID-19. Each CDR3 is given with its conserved first and last residue. Each record gives: clone size, D gene, V gene, J gene, CDR3 DNA, CDR3 protein. D genes are given only for firm matches. Expanded clones are given a class, and other clones once, few, many or no size at all.

size: -; D: -; V: TRBV7-2; J: TRBJ2-7; DNA: TGTGCCAGCAGCTTAGATGGGGGGTCCACCTACGAGCAGTACTTC; CDR3: CASSLDGGSTYEQYF
size: -; D: TRBD1; V: TRBV19; J: TRBJ1-5; DNA: TGTGCCAGTAGTTTGGGCCTCGGGACAGGGGGTAGTCAGCCCCAGCATTTT; CDR3: CASSLGLGTGGSQPQHF
size: -; D: -; V: TRBV3-1/TRBV3-2; J: TRBJ1-3; DNA: TGTGCCAGCAGCCAAGAATGGGCGACCCGAAACACCATATATTTT; CDR3: CASSQEWATRNTIYF
size: -; D: -; V: TRBV12-3/TRBV12-4; J: TRBJ1-5; DNA: TGTGCCAGCAGTTTTCAGTTGCAGCCCCAGCATTTT; CDR3: CASSFQLQPQHF
size: -; D: TRBD1; V: TRBV18; J: TRBJ1-2; DNA: TGTGCCAGCTCACGGGACAGGACTACCTATGGCTACACCTTC; CDR3: CASSRDRTTYGYTF
size: -; D: -; V: TRBV4-2; J: TRBJ2-7; DNA: TGTGCCAGCAGCCAAGCGAGAGGAGTCGACTACGAGCAGTACTTC; CDR3: CASSQARGVDYEQYF
size: -; D: TRBD1; V: TRBV2; J: TRBJ2-2; DNA: TGTGCCAGCAGGAGGGACAGGGCGGGCACCGGGGAGCTGTTTTTT; CDR3: CASRRDRAGTGELFF
size: -; D: TRBD1; V: TRBV7-2; J: TRBJ2-2; DNA: TGTGCCAGCAGTGGGACAGGGACGAACACCGGGGAGCTGTTTTTT; CDR3: CASSGTGTNTGELFF
size: -; D: TRBD1; V: TRBV27; J: TRBJ2-3; DNA: TGTGCCAGCGTTGGGGGACAGGCGATGGATACGCAGTATTTT; CDR3: CASVGGQAMDTQYF
size: -; D: TRBD1; V: TRBV20-1; J: TRBJ1-5; DNA: TGCAGTGCTAGTGAACAGGGGTTCAATCAGCCCCAGCATTTT; CDR3: CSASEQGFNQPQHF
size: -; D: TRBD2; V: TRBV9; J: TRBJ2-2; DNA: TGTGCCAGCAGCGTAGGGGGGGGCACCGGGGAGCTGTTTTTT; CDR3: CASSVGGGTGELFF
size: -; D: -; V: TRBV19; J: TRBJ1-1; DNA: TGTGCCAGTAGTATCACCCCGGCCAGGAAGAACACTGAAGCTTTCTTT; CDR3: CASSITPARKNTEAFF
size: few; D: -; V: TRBV19; J: TRBJ1-5; DNA: TGTGCCACCGCAGGGTCAAATCAGCCCCAGCATTTT; CDR3: CATAGSNQPQHF
size: -; D: -; V: TRBV2; J: TRBJ1-3; DNA: TGTGCCAGCAGCCACTACAGGAGCTCTGGAAACACCATATATTTT; CDR3: CASSHYRSSGNTIYF
size: -; D: -; V: TRBV29-1; J: TRBJ2-7; DNA: TGCAGCGTTGTGTCTAGTTTTCGCGAGCAGTACTTC; CDR3: CSVVSSFREQYF
size: once; D: -; V: TRBV12-3/TRBV12-4; J: TRBJ1-1; DNA: TGTGCCAGCAGACAGACAGGAGCCACTGAAGCTTTCTTT; CDR3: CASRQTGATEAFF
size: once; D: TRBD1; V: TRBV12-3/TRBV12-4; J: TRBJ2-7; DNA: TGTGCCAGCAGTCCGGTGGGACAGGGGCTGTACTTC; CDR3: CASSPVGQGLYF
size: -; D: TRBD1; V: TRBV27; J: TRBJ1-1; DNA: TGTGCCAGCAGTTTATCGACAGGGGGTCAGACTGAAGCTTTCTTT; CDR3: CASSLSTGGQTEAFF
size: -; D: -; V: TRBV7-3; J: TRBJ2-1; DNA: TGTGCCAGCAGCACAGGACAGTTTGACAATGAGCAGTTCTTC; CDR3: CASSTGQFDNEQFF
size: -; D: -; V: TRBV7-2; J: TRBJ1-1; DNA: TGTGCCAGCAGCTTAGCAGGGGGACGACCGACTGAAGCTTTCTTT; CDR3: CASSLAGGRPTEAFF
size: -; D: TRBD1; V: TRBV11-1; J: TRBJ1-2; DNA: TGTGCCAGCAGCTCGGGAGGGGGCCTCTCCACTATGGGCTACACCTTC; CDR3: CASSSGGGLSTMGYTF
size: -; D: TRBD2; V: TRBV7-2; J: TRBJ2-7; DNA: TGTGCCAGCAGCTTAGGGTTGCGGCGGGAGCGTGGGGCCTACGAGCAGTACTTC; CDR3: CASSLGLRRERGAYEQYF
size: -; D: -; V: TRBV2; J: TRBJ1-5; DNA: TGTGCCACCCAAAGAGGAGGACGCAATCAGCCCCAGCATTTT; CDR3: CATQRGGRNQPQHF
size: many; D: -; V: TRBV7-2; J: TRBJ1-5; DNA: TGTGCCAGCAGCCTAACTTCGGGATCGGGACACCTCAATCAGCCCCAGCATTTT; CDR3: CASSLTSGSGHLNQPQHF
size: -; D: -; V: TRBV3-1/TRBV3-2; J: TRBJ1-5; DNA: TGTGCCAGCAGCCAATTGCCGGGTAGCAATCAGCCCCAGCATTTT; CDR3: CASSQLPGSNQPQHF
size: -; D: -; V: TRBV2; J: TRBJ1-4; DNA: TGTGCCAGTCAGAAAAGGGGCAGTTTTGTGCCTAATGAAAAACTGTTTTTT; CDR3: CASQKRGSFVPNEKLFF
size: -; D: TRBD2; V: TRBV7-2; J: TRBJ2-1; DNA: TGTGCCAGCAGCTTAGCGTGGGGTGCGGGAGGGCCTGTTGGTGAGCAGTTCTTC; CDR3: CASSLAWGAGGPVGEQFF
size: -; D: TRBD1; V: TRBV5-4; J: TRBJ2-1; DNA: TGTGCCAGCAGTCGGGACAGGGGGCGAGGCAATGAGCAGTTCTTC; CDR3: CASSRDRGRGNEQFF
size: -; D: -; V: TRBV7-2; J: TRBJ1-2; DNA: TGTGCCAGCAGCTTAGGGACAGATTATGGCTACACCTTC; CDR3: CASSLGTDYGYTF
size: -; D: TRBD1; V: TRBV5-1; J: TRBJ1-5; DNA: TGCGCCAGCAGCCCGACAGGGGGAGGGAATCAGCCCCAGCATTTT; CDR3: CASSPTGGGNQPQHF
size: few; D: TRBD2; V: TRBV15; J: TRBJ2-5; DNA: TGTGCCACCAGCAGTTACGGACTAGCGGGAATGGAGACCCAGTACTTC; CDR3: CATSSYGLAGMETQYF
size: once; D: -; V: TRBV5-1; J: TRBJ1-3; DNA: TGCGCCAGCAGCTTGGACACCCGTGGAAACACCATATATTTT; CDR3: CASSLDTRGNTIYF
size: -; D: -; V: TRBV28; J: TRBJ2-5; DNA: TGTGCCAGCAGTTTGGTACAGGAGACCCAGTACTTC; CDR3: CASSLVQETQYF
size: few; D: TRBD1; V: TRBV5-1; J: TRBJ1-2; DNA: TGCGCCAGCAGCCCCGAGGGACAGGGGAACTATGGCTACACCTTC; CDR3: CASSPEGQGNYGYTF
size: -; D: -; V: TRBV9; J: TRBJ1-2; DNA: TGTGCCAGCAGCGTAGATGGGGGGGCCGCTTACGGAGGCTACACCTTC; CDR3: CASSVDGGAAYGGYTF
size: -; D: TRBD2; V: TRBV7-6; J: TRBJ2-7; DNA: TGTGCCAGCAGCCCCCGACTAGCGGGAGTTAGCTCCTACGAGCAGTACTTC; CDR3: CASSPRLAGVSSYEQYF
size: -; D: -; V: TRBV15; J: TRBJ2-3; DNA: TGTGCCACCAGCAGGGCGGGCGGTAGCACAGATACGCAGTATTTT; CDR3: CATSRAGGSTDTQYF
size: -; D: -; V: TRBV2; J: TRBJ2-5; DNA: TGTGCCAGCAAAGTAGACGGGGGGCCCCGGGAGACCCAGTACTTC; CDR3: CASKVDGGPRETQYF
size: -; D: TRBD2; V: TRBV6-2/TRBV6-3; J: TRBJ2-1; DNA: TGTGCCAGCAGTTACTCTATACTAGCGGGGTTCAGCTCCTACAATGAGCAGTTCTTC; CDR3: CASSYSILAGFSSYNEQFF
size: many; D: TRBD2; V: TRBV4-1; J: TRBJ2-3; DNA: TGCGCCAGCAGCCAAGATTTCCAGCCGGGAGGGCCCCTAGATACGCAGTATTTT; CDR3: CASSQDFQPGGPLDTQYF
size: few; D: TRBD1; V: TRBV18; J: TRBJ2-7; DNA: TGTGCCAGCTCACCAACAGGGGAAGAGCAGTACTTC; CDR3: CASSPTGEEQYF
size: once; D: -; V: TRBV29-1; J: TRBJ2-1; DNA: TGCAGCGTGCCTACGAGCGCCAACAATGAGCAGTTCTTC; CDR3: CSVPTSANNEQFF
size: -; D: -; V: TRBV12-3/TRBV12-4; J: TRBJ1-1; DNA: TGTGCCAGCAGCCTGGGGGGTAACACTGAAGCTTTCTTT; CDR3: CASSLGGNTEAFF
size: few; D: -; V: TRBV4-2; J: TRBJ2-1; DNA: TGTGCCAGCAGCCAAGAGAGGACAGCCTCCTACAATGAGCAGTTCTTC; CDR3: CASSQERTASYNEQFF
size: few; D: TRBD1; V: TRBV5-3; J: TRBJ1-1; DNA: TGTGCCAGAAGCTTGAGACAGGGAGACGGTCCTGGAGCTTTCTTT; CDR3: CARSLRQGDGPGAFF
size: -; D: -; V: TRBV30; J: TRBJ2-3; DNA: TGTGCCTGGAGTGTACGGAGAGCAGATACGCAGTATTTT; CDR3: CAWSVRRADTQYF
size: -; D: TRBD1; V: TRBV5-4; J: TRBJ1-2; DNA: TGTGCCAGCAGCCAAGGGACAGGGGGCGTCTATGGCTACACCTTC; CDR3: CASSQGTGGVYGYTF
size: -; D: -; V: TRBV5-6; J: TRBJ1-1; DNA: TGTGCCAGCAGCTTGCCCCACGGCACTGAAGCTTTCTTT; CDR3: CASSLPHGTEAFF
size: -; D: TRBD1; V: TRBV18; J: TRBJ1-1; DNA: TGTGCCAGCTCACCCGAGACAGGGGCTGAAGCTTTCTTT; CDR3: CASSPETGAEAFF
size: -; D: TRBD2; V: TRBV3-1/TRBV3-2; J: TRBJ2-1; DNA: TGTGCCAGCAGCCCCTCTAGCGGGGTCTACAATGAGCAGTTCTTC; CDR3: CASSPSSGVYNEQFF
size: once; D: TRBD1; V: TRBV28; J: TRBJ2-7; DNA: TGTGCCAGCACCTCGGGACAGGGGTCCTACGAGCAGTACTTC; CDR3: CASTSGQGSYEQYF
size: -; D: -; V: TRBV3-1/TRBV3-2; J: TRBJ2-1; DNA: TGTGCCAGCAGCCACCTGGCAGGGATGGATGAGCAGTTCTTC; CDR3: CASSHLAGMDEQFF
size: -; D: -; V: TRBV20-1; J: TRBJ1-1; DNA: TGCAGTGCTAGAACGGAGGTTGAAGCTTTCTTT; CDR3: CSARTEVEAFF
size: -; D: -; V: TRBV19; J: TRBJ1-2; DNA: TGTGCCAGTAGTATCCCTCGCGGCACCGCTAACTATGGCTACACCTTC; CDR3: CASSIPRGTANYGYTF
size: -; D: -; V: TRBV6-2/TRBV6-3; J: TRBJ1-1; DNA: TGTGCCAGCAGTGACAACACAGGGACTGAAGCTTTCTTT; CDR3: CASSDNTGTEAFF
size: -; D: -; V: TRBV4-3; J: TRBJ1-3; DNA: TGCGCCAGCAGCTTACAGGTGTTGTCTGGAAACACCATATATTTT; CDR3: CASSLQVLSGNTIYF
size: few; D: -; V: TRBV9; J: TRBJ1-1; DNA: TGTGCCAGCAGCGCGAGCTTGAGGACTGAAGCTTTCTTT; CDR3: CASSASLRTEAFF